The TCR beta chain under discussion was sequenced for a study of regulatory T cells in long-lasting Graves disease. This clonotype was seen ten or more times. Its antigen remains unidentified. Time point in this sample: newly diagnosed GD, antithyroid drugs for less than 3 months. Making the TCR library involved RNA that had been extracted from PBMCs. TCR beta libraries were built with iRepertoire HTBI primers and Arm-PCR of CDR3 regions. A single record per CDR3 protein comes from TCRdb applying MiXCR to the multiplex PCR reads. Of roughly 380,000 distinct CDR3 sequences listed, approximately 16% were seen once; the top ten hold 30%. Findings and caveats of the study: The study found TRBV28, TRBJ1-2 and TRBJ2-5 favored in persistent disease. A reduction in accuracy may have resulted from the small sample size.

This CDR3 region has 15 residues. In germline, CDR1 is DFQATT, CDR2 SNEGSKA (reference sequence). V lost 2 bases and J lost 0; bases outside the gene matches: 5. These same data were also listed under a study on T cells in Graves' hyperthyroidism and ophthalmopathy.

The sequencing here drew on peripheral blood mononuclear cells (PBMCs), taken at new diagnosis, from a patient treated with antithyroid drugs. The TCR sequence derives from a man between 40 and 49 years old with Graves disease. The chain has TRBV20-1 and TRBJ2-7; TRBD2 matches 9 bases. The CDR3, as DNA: TGCAGTGCTAGATTGCTAGCGGGGAACTCCTACGAGCAGTACTTC. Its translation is CSARLLAGNSYEQYF.